A selection of T cell receptor beta chains follows, all from one sample in a study of CD8+ T cells in alopecia areata. The data were produced by immunoSEQ multiplex PCR, yet TCRdb's version contains in-frame clones alone and is incomplete. The data contain about 150,000 clones, approximately 65% of them singletons. Sequenced material: CD8+ T cells sorted from blood. These receptors were collected from a human donor in good health. Each CDR3 is given with its conserved first and last residue. D genes are given only for firm matches. The size field is filled for only some rows; it gives once, few, many or a size class.

abundance	d_gene	v_gene	j_gene	CDR3nt	CDR3aa
NA	NA	TRBV30	TRBJ1-5	TGTGCCTGGATGGGGCTTAGCCGTCAGCCCCAGCATTTT	CAWMGLSRQPQHF
once	NA	TRBV1	TRBJ2-3	TGCACCAGCAGCCAGGGCTGCACAGATACGCAGTATTTT	CTSSQGCTDTQYF
once	TRBD1	TRBV19	TRBJ2-1	TGTGCCAGTAGTATTGGGACAGACTCCTACAATGAGCAGTTCTTC	CASSIGTDSYNEQFF
NA	NA	TRBV4-1	TRBJ2-7	TGCGCCAGCAGCCAAGGGTGGAGCGCCGCCTTAAATTCCTACGAGCAGTACTTC	CASSQGWSAALNSYEQYF
NA	NA	TRBV15	TRBJ2-3	TGTGCCACCTCTGGCGGTACCACAGATACGCAGTATTTT	CATSGGTTDTQYF
NA	NA	TRBV25-1	TRBJ2-6	TGTGCCAGCAGGGGCTTGGGCAACGTCCTGACTTTC	CASRGLGNVLTF
few	NA	TRBV29-1	TRBJ2-7	TGCAGCGTTGACACATCCTACGAGCAGTACTTC	CSVDTSYEQYF
NA	TRBD1	TRBV27	TRBJ2-2	TGTGCCAGCAGTCCCCGGGACAGGGGGATCGGGGAGCTGTTTTTT	CASSPRDRGIGELFF
NA	TRBD1	TRBV7-2	TRBJ2-2	TGTGCCAGCAGCCCGACAGGGGGCGGCACCGGGGAGCTGTTTTTT	CASSPTGGGTGELFF
NA	TRBD2	TRBV11-2	TRBJ2-1	TGTGCCAGCGAGCGGGAGGGCAATGAGCAGTTCTTC	CASEREGNEQFF
NA	NA	TRBV7-9	TRBJ2-1	TGTGCCAGCAGAGGAGGCTACAATGAGCAGTTCTTC	CASRGGYNEQFF
NA	NA	TRBV14	TRBJ2-1	TGTGCCAGCAGCCAAGAAGTCAGCATACGGTTCTTC	CASSQEVSIRFF
NA	TRBD2	TRBV4-1	TRBJ2-1	TGCGCCAGCAGCCAAGGGATTAGCGGGAAGGGGCCTTACAATGAGCAGTTCTTC	CASSQGISGKGPYNEQFF
NA	NA	TRBV9	TRBJ1-2	TGTGCCAGCAGCGTCGGGTACCTCTATGGCTACACCTTC	CASSVGYLYGYTF
few	NA	TRBV29-1	TRBJ1-2	TGCAGCGTTGAACCCTTACTCGATGGCTACACCTTC	CSVEPLLDGYTF
few	NA	TRBV27	TRBJ2-7	TGTGCCAGCAGTTTTTACAGCGGGCCTTCCTACGAGCAGTACTTC	CASSFYSGPSYEQYF
NA	NA	TRBV27	TRBJ2-1	TGTGCCAGCAGTTTATGGCGGGGTGACAATGAGCAGTTCTTC	CASSLWRGDNEQFF
NA	TRBD2	TRBV7-9	TRBJ2-3	TGTGCCAGCAGCCCACATAGCGGGGCGAACACAGATACGCAGTATTTT	CASSPHSGANTDTQYF
NA	TRBD1	TRBV5-6	TRBJ2-1	TGTGCCAGCAGCTCGGGACAGGGCTACAATGAGCAGTTCTTC	CASSSGQGYNEQFF
NA	TRBD2	TRBV29-1	TRBJ2-3	TGCAGCGTTGTAGGACTAGCTCATAGCACAGATACGCAGTATTTT	CSVVGLAHSTDTQYF
few	TRBD1	TRBV29-1	TRBJ2-7	TGCAGCGTTGTTGGCACAGGGGGCGAGCAGTACTTC	CSVVGTGGEQYF
NA	NA	TRBV13	TRBJ2-7	TGTGCCAGCAGCCCAGGTCCAGGCCCCAACGAGCAGTACTTC	CASSPGPGPNEQYF
NA	NA	TRBV30	TRBJ2-2	TGTGCCTGGAGTGTACCCGGGACTCAGAACACCGGGGAGCTGTTTTTT	CAWSVPGTQNTGELFF
NA	TRBD1	TRBV2	TRBJ2-7	TGTGCCAGCAGAGGGACAGGGGTCCGATTC	CASRGTGVRF
NA	NA	TRBV7-9	TRBJ2-1	TGTGCCAGCAGCTCCGGGTCCTTTCATGAGCAGTTCTTC	CASSSGSFHEQFF
NA	TRBD2	TRBV7-9	TRBJ2-5	TGTGCCAGCAGCCCTGCCGGGACTAGCGGGACCCAGTACTTC	CASSPAGTSGTQYF
NA	NA	TRBV29-1	TRBJ2-4	TGCAGCGTTGAACTACCCAAAAACATTCAGTACTTC	CSVELPKNIQYF
NA	TRBD2	TRBV25-1	TRBJ2-1	TGTGCCAGCATCCAACCCGGGAGGGGGCAGTTCTTC	CASIQPGRGQFF
NA	TRBD1	TRBV6-5	TRBJ1-2	TGTGCCAGCAGTCAGGGGGGGAGTGGCTACACCTTC	CASSQGGSGYTF
NA	NA	TRBV6-1	TRBJ1-1	TGTGCCATCTCACTTGCCCCTCGGGGGGAAGCTTTCTTT	CAISLAPRGEAFF
NA	TRBD1	TRBV25-1	TRBJ2-6	TGTGCCAGCAGGACAGGGGTCAACGTCCTGACTTTC	CASRTGVNVLTF
NA	NA	TRBV7-8	TRBJ2-4	TGTGCCAGCAGCTTAGAGCAGGGCCCGTTAGTAGCCAAAAACATTCAGTACTTC	CASSLEQGPLVAKNIQYF
NA	NA	TRBV29-1	TRBJ2-1	TGCAGCGTTGTGACTGGAACCTACAATGAGCAGTTCTTC	CSVVTGTYNEQFF
NA	TRBD2	TRBV5-4	TRBJ2-7	TGTGCCAGCACCGGGACTAGCTCCTACGAGCAGTACTTC	CASTGTSSYEQYF
few	TRBD1	TRBV29-1	TRBJ2-1	TGCAGCGTTGAAGGTTTTTGGACAGGGTCTTACAATGAGCAGTTCTTC	CSVEGFWTGSYNEQFF
NA	NA	TRBV5-1	TRBJ2-7	TGCGCCAGCAGCTTGGTAGGAGGGGGCGAGCAGTACTTC	CASSLVGGGEQYF
once	NA	TRBV27	TRBJ1-5	TGTGCCAGCAGTTTGTTGGTTGGTCAGCCCCAGCATTTT	CASSLLVGQPQHF
once	NA	TRBV30	TRBJ1-1	TGTGCCTGGAGAATTGCGACGAACACTGAAGCTTTCTTT	CAWRIATNTEAFF
NA	NA	TRBV9	TRBJ2-3	TGTGCCAGCAGCGTAGAGGGTTTTACAGATACGCAGTATTTT	CASSVEGFTDTQYF
NA	NA	TRBV9	TRBJ2-6	TGTGCCAGCAGCGCGGGCAGGGGATCCGGGGCCAACGTCCTGACTTTC	CASSAGRGSGANVLTF
NA	NA	TRBV20-1	TRBJ2-1	TGCAGTGCCCCCTACGGTAATGAGCAGTTCTTC	CSAPYGNEQFF
NA	NA	TRBV4-1	TRBJ2-7	TGCGCCAGCAGCCAGGGCCCGGGACAAGCCTACGAGCAGTACTTC	CASSQGPGQAYEQYF
NA	NA	TRBV20-1	TRBJ2-7	TGCAGTGCTAGAGCGCTGCGCGAGCAGTACTTC	CSARALREQYF
NA	NA	TRBV7-9	TRBJ2-7	TGTGCCAGCAGCTCCCTGAGGGGCTACGAGCAGTACTTC	CASSSLRGYEQYF
NA	NA	TRBV9	TRBJ2-3	TGTGCCAGCAGCGTAGGGAGCACAGATACGCAGTATTTT	CASSVGSTDTQYF
NA	NA	TRBV2	TRBJ2-5	TGTGCCAGCAGGTTCAGACAGATGGAGACCCAGTACTTC	CASRFRQMETQYF
few	NA	TRBV15	TRBJ1-5	TGTGCCACCAGCAGAGATGGGGCAGGGAGCCAGCCCCAGCATTTT	CATSRDGAGSQPQHF
NA	NA	TRBV27	TRBJ1-1	TGTGCCAGCAGTTTCACGGGGGACACTGAAGCTTTCTTT	CASSFTGDTEAFF
NA	NA	TRBV9	TRBJ2-5	TGTGCCAGCAGCAGGAAGGAAGGAGAGACCCAGTACTTC	CASSRKEGETQYF
few	TRBD1	TRBV7-9	TRBJ2-1	TGTGCCAGCAGCCCCCGGACAGGGGACAATGAGCAGTTCTTC	CASSPRTGDNEQFF
NA	NA	TRBV2	TRBJ2-5	TGTGCCAGCCCCCGGGACTCACAAGAGACCCAGTACTTC	CASPRDSQETQYF
NA	NA	TRBV29-1	TRBJ2-1	TGCAGCGTTAACGGGCGGGACTACAATGAGCAGTTCTTC	CSVNGRDYNEQFF
NA	TRBD2	TRBV7-9	TRBJ2-1	TGTGCCAGCTCCCTAGCGGGGGCCTACAATGAGCAGTTCTTC	CASSLAGAYNEQFF